Listed below are T cell receptor beta chains from one sample, sequenced in a study of T-cell reconstitution after alpha-beta-depleted transplantation in children. TCRdb independently ran MiXCR on the PCR reads; one entry per CDR3 protein. The table lists 500,000 or so distinct CDR3 sequences, approximately 32% of them singletons. The specimen comprised PBMCs from the stem cell graft donor, sampled from the stem cell graft. The source of these receptors is a human donor who donated a stem cell graft to a child with aplastic anemia. Each CDR3 is given with its conserved first and last residue. D genes are given only for firm matches. Where a row states a size, it is once, few, many or the class of an expanded clone; other rows omit it.

d_call	clone_size	j_call	v_call	cdr3_nt	cdr3_aa
NA	few	TRBJ2-1	TRBV6-5	TGTGCCAGCAGTCCTTCGTCCGAACCCCCTTCCGATGAGCAGTTCTTC	CASSPSSEPPSDEQFF
TRBD1	NA	TRBJ2-1	TRBV5-1	TGCGCCAGCAGCATTACAGGGGTGGCCTCCTACAATGAGCAGTTCTTC	CASSITGVASYNEQFF
NA	NA	TRBJ1-1	TRBV4-3	TGCGCCAGCAGCCAACGGGGGGCAAACACTGAAGCTTTCTTT	CASSQRGANTEAFF
TRBD2	few	TRBJ2-1	TRBV7-3	TGTGCCAGCAGCTTAACTCCGGGACTAGCGGCGAATGAGCAGTTCTTC	CASSLTPGLAANEQFF
TRBD2	few	TRBJ2-3	TRBV7-2	TGTGCCAGCAGCTTAGCACTAGCGGGAGGATTCACAGATACGCAGTATTTT	CASSLALAGGFTDTQYF
TRBD2	NA	TRBJ2-1	TRBV12-3/TRBV12-4	TGTGCCAGCAGTCCAGCGGGGGGCGTCAACAATGAGCAGTTCTTC	CASSPAGGVNNEQFF
NA	NA	TRBJ1-4	TRBV24-1	TGTGCCACCAGTGATTCCGGTGAAAAACTGTTTTTT	CATSDSGEKLFF
TRBD1	few	TRBJ1-4	TRBV20-1	TGCAGTGCTAGAGTAGCCCCCGGGACAGGGAACGAAAAACTGTTTTTT	CSARVAPGTGNEKLFF
NA	NA	TRBJ2-6	TRBV6-1	TGTGCCAGCACAGGGGCGGGTGGGGCCAACGTCCTGACTTTC	CASTGAGGANVLTF
NA	few	TRBJ1-5	TRBV7-2	TGTGCCAGCAGCCCGGGAGGTTTGGTGGAAGGGAACCAGCCCCAGCATTTT	CASSPGGLVEGNQPQHF
NA	once	TRBJ1-6	TRBV4-3	TGCGCCAGCAGCCAAGAAGTCAGTATCTATAATTCACCCCTCCACTTT	CASSQEVSIYNSPLHF
TRBD1	few	TRBJ1-2	TRBV29-1	TGCAGCGTTTTCATAAGGGACAGGGGGGATGCGCGGGGCTACACCTTC	CSVFIRDRGDARGYTF
NA	NA	TRBJ1-4	TRBV19	TGTGCCTGCCGGGAGGGACGCAGTGAAAAACTGTTTTTT	CACREGRSEKLFF
NA	NA	TRBJ2-2	TRBV7-8	TGTGCCAGCAGTCCCTCCCCAGGGACCCACACCGGGGAGCTGTTTTTT	CASSPSPGTHTGELFF
TRBD2	few	TRBJ2-2	TRBV20-1	TGCAGTGCTAGAGACCTAGCGGGACCCGGGGAGCTGTTTTTT	CSARDLAGPGELFF
TRBD1	few	TRBJ1-1	TRBV7-9	TGTGCCAGCAGCTTAGGGACAGGGGAAATGAACACTGAAGCTTTCTTT	CASSLGTGEMNTEAFF
NA	NA	TRBJ1-1	TRBV29-1	TGCAGCGTTCAACCGGGCTCCCAAGAAGCTTTCTTT	CSVQPGSQEAFF
NA	few	TRBJ2-3	TRBV7-9	TGTGCCAGCAGTCAAAGGGGCGCTAACACAGATACGCAGTATTTT	CASSQRGANTDTQYF
TRBD2	few	TRBJ2-3	TRBV20-1	TGCAGTGCTGATACTAGCGGACGGGGAACAGATACGCAGTATTTT	CSADTSGRGTDTQYF
NA	few	TRBJ2-3	TRBV4-2	TGTGCCAGCGGGGACTTCCTGGGCACAGATACGCAGTATTTT	CASGDFLGTDTQYF
NA	few	TRBJ1-1	TRBV6-5	TGTGCCAGCAGATCTCTAGAAAACACTGAAGCTTTCTTT	CASRSLENTEAFF
NA	NA	TRBJ2-7	TRBV29-1	TGCGGGGTGGTGAACACCTACGAGCAGTACTTC	CGVVNTYEQYF